Described below is a single T cell receptor beta chain sequence and its context. In its sample, this clone was seen once. Which antigen it targets is not known. The input lacks base qualities; no much larger clone sits a single base away. Inclusion was restricted to participants for whom at least one PBMC sample before ART initiation and at least two post-ART samples were available. Treatment was received in the United States of America by all participants with HIV. Before DNA extraction, cryopreserved samples of roughly 1-10 million PBMC were thawed and washed. At the time of the earliest PBMC sample for each participant with HIV, ages ranged from about 20 to 54 years. PBMC samples were contributed by each participant from 1-4 timepoints before ART initiation and 2-8 timepoints after ART initiation, with a median of 7 samples. For every participant, serial HIV viral load, CD4+ T-cell count, ART history and demographic data were obtained. Using a Qiagen kit on a QIAcube, genomic DNA was extracted from unsorted PBMC, with samples processed in batches of 12.

The germline V gene encodes CDR1 LNHDA and CDR2 SQIVND (reference sequence). Trimming takes 5 bases from V and 7 bases from J, and the germline ends sit 18 bases apart. The CDR3 holds 15 amino acids from the cysteine to the phenylalanine. Only CDR3 DNA is held: 45 bases, read in frame from base 1. The sample belongs to a study of long-term antiretroviral therapy in people with HIV (dated by TCRdb to between 2022 and 2023). As for the study more broadly: The earliest samples were collected about a decade before the 2015 WHO recommendation for immediate ART, when ART was typically delayed until CD4 counts fell. A retrospective serial study tested whether ART initiation and durable HIV suppression were associated with changes in peripheral blood TRB repertoire composition and diversity. A total of about 180 cryopreserved PBMC samples were contributed to the cohort by 30 adults with confirmed HIV infection, with samples collected serially over a mean of around 6 years (range 1-12). About 35% of the 30 participants with HIV were female. No cross-contamination during QIAcube processing turned up in test extractions that ran a monoclonal T-cell line alongside 30 to 40 polyclonal samples. The paper's findings and limits, for the study overall: Inferences about post-ART repertoire changes are limited because no data were available on ART adherence, viral resistance or therapy changes. Since PBMC availability was limited, sequencing covered only the TCR beta chain, with no alpha chain pairing. Because cell numbers in pre-ART samples were limited, unsorted PBMC were profiled instead of sorted CD4+ and CD8+ T cells. Expanded TRB clones identified before ART initiation dominated the repertoire at all time points, although this dominance fluctuated and declined in many PLHIV after ART. Narrower CDR3 length ranges were observed in HIV repertoires than in controls, and an antigen-experienced repertoire with only a slight naive shift after ART was suggested by the network structure. The samples were dated from the mid-2000s to the late 2010s, and the ART regimens that were used may be less effective than current ART regimens. Starting ART was linked to a significant rise in TRB diversity, yet even with long-term ART the diversity remained significantly lower than in transplant donor controls.

The immunoSEQ hsTCRB v3.0 assay was used at survey level resolution to sequence the TRB variable region. A depth of 40,000-50,000 T-cell genomes per sample was targeted for TRB sequencing. An Illumina MiSeq with a v3 150-cycle kit was used to sequence the pooled TRB libraries. Per the source publication's procedure: Repertoire analysis was run in R within a reproducible Nextflow workflow that covered QC, data transformation and analysis. LymphoSeq2, an R package for AIRR-Seq data exploration, was used to implement custom analyses. After excluding a few samples that yielded fewer than 5000 total TRB sequences, approximately 180 HIV repertoires remained for analysis. Of the roughly 180 retained HIV repertoires, about 61 were collected before and 120 to 140 after ART initiation. Each repertoire was downsampled to 5000 TRB nucleotide sequences, and summary statistics were averaged across 100 downsampling iterations. TRB sequences were retained for analysis only if CDR3 regions of at least seven amino acids were present. Diversity was measured with a Shannon entropy-derived clonality score and the Gini coefficient. In the repertoire networks, any two of the top 5000 CDR3 amino acid sequences were linked whenever the two sequences differed by an edit distance of one. GLIPH2 predicted antigen specificity groups and MHC restriction for TRB CDR3 amino acid sequences. To flag known CMV, EBV, HIV or tissue antigen associations, CDR3 amino acid sequences were matched against VDJdb and McPAS-TCR. Pre-ART, post-ART and control groups were compared with Wilcoxon signed-rank tests and Holm-Bonferroni correction. TCRdb's version of the immuneACCESS table is confined to in-frame rearrangements and falls short of the full clone set. An unresolved V gene accounts for under half of the shortfall where checked; the remainder is of unknown origin. The DNA was the basis for D and trimming; V, J and clone size are from that table. The sample profile shows about 17,000 clones; approximately 80% of them were found once. The ten most abundant clones make up 8.8% of the sample.

The input for sequencing was unsorted PBMCs, taken 0.3 years before starting antiretroviral therapy. The sequence joins TRBV19 to TRBJ1-5; no D gene is confidently identified. This sequence was found in a man in his forties or fifties with HIV. Here is the DNA: TGTGCCAGTAGTGGGGTCGGGGAGAACGGACAGCCCCAGCATTTT. Translation gives CASSGVGENGQPQHF.